The sample holds a few counts of the clone carrying this T cell receptor beta chain. Its matching antigen is unknown. This specimen belongs to a study of early T cells in non-severe SARS-CoV-2 infection. The study's findings and limits: Anti-spike CD8 specificities were favored by VDJdb matching, whose results missed private and CD4 specificities.

Each single cDNA molecule received a unique molecular identifier. TCRdb reprocessed the 5' RACE reads via MiXCR and lists one record per CDR3 protein. The sample shows approximately 69,000 distinct CDR3 sequences, 12% of them seen only once. The clonotype comes from an adult who was a healthcare worker with PCR-confirmed SARS-CoV-2 infection or an uninfected control (not recorded which). The sequenced sample consisted of whole blood.

CDR3 sequence reads: CASSYDGLLKPQHF. CDR3 nucleotides: TGTGCCAGCAGTTACGACGGGCTTTTGAAGCCCCAGCATTTT. The gene calls are TRBV6-2 or TRBV6-3 and TRBJ1-5, with D hard to call. The germline V gene encodes CDR1 MNHEY and CDR2 SVGEGT. V dropped 2 bases and J dropped 8 bases, with 13 bases sitting between them. The length of the CDR3 is 14 residues.